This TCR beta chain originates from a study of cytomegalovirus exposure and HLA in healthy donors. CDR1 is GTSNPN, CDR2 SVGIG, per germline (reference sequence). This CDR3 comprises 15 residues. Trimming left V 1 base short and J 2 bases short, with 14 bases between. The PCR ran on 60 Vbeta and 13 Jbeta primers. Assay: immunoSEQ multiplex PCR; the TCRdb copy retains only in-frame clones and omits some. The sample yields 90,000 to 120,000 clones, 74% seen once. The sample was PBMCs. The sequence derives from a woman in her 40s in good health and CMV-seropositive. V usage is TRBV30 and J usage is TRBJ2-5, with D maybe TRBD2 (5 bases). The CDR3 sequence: CAWSGRDTRQETQYF. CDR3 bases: TGTGCCTGGAGTGGACGGGATACCCGACAAGAGACCCAGTACTTC.